The present T cell receptor (beta chain) was sequenced within a study of cytomegalovirus exposure and HLA in healthy donors. Study findings and constraints: Later analysis demonstrated an association between a missense DCLRE1C variant and TCR beta V- and J-gene trimming. Judged likely to be a sequencing artifact was a cluster of highly shared sequence variants.

This CDR3 spans 15 amino acids. CDR1 is MDHEN, CDR2 SYDVKM, per germline. J was trimmed by 2 bases and V by 2 bases; bases with no gene match: 2. On this clone itself: What it binds is not known.

PCR was performed using 60 Vbeta and 13 Jbeta primers. Study processing details: In a later analysis, 10 million to 11 million of around 75 million unique beta chains occurred in at least two donors. The table came from immunoSEQ multiplex PCR; TCRdb's copy has only in-frame clones and leaves some out. V and J calls and clone size are those listed in that table; D and trimming were worked out from the DNA. The profile covers over 85,000 clones, with approximately 82% appearing a single time and under 4% taken by the ten largest. The sample taken for sequencing was PBMCs. The V gene is TRBV28, the J gene TRBJ2-3, with 9 bases that match TRBD2. This TCR came from a female donor in good health and CMV-seropositive. CDR3 sequence (DNA): TGTGCCAGCAGTTTAGTAGCGGGAGCCACAGATACGCAGTATTTT. This sequence encodes CASSLVAGATDTQYF. Based on the CDR3 plus reference TRBV28 and TRBJ2-3, the full variable domain is DVKVTQSSRYLVKRTGEKVFLECVQDMDHENMFWYRQDPGLGLRLIYFSYDVKMKEKGDIPEGYSVSREKKERFSLILESASTNQTSMYLCASSLVAGATDTQYFGPGTRLTVL.